The rows below give T cell receptor beta chains drawn from one sample of a study of blood T cell repertoires in COVID-19. Measured with immunoSEQ multiplex PCR; TCRdb has only the in-frame clones, and not every one. The table has roughly 110,000 clones, roughly 80% seen once. The sequenced material came from peripheral blood. These receptors originate from a woman between 35 and 50 years old with acute or convalescent COVID-19. CDR3s include the opening cysteine and the closing phenylalanine or tryptophan. A D gene is named only where the DNA matches it firmly. Clone size is shown for a subset of rows, as once, few, many or a class of expanded clone.

cdr3_nt,cdr3_aa,v_call,clone_size,j_call,d_call
TGTGCCAGCAGCTCACGACTAGCAGGGACCACAGATACGCAGTATTTT,CASSSRLAGTTDTQYF,TRBV5-4,NA,TRBJ2-3,TRBD2
TGTGCCAGTAGTGTAACCGGGACAGGGGGCGCCTCCGGCTACACCTTC,CASSVTGTGGASGYTF,TRBV19,NA,TRBJ1-2,TRBD1
TGTGCCAGCAGTTCCGGGATTTTGATTTCTGGCTACACCTTC,CASSSGILISGYTF,TRBV6-2/TRBV6-3,NA,TRBJ1-2,NA
TGTGCCAGCAGCCGGGGAGGCCACGAGCAGTACTTC,CASSRGGHEQYF,TRBV11-3,NA,TRBJ2-7,NA
TGTGCCAGCAGCCTACAGGGGGCAGGGAACACTGAAGCTTTCTTT,CASSLQGAGNTEAFF,TRBV7-2,NA,TRBJ1-1,TRBD1
TGCGCCAGCAGCTCCGTTCTACAGAGCACTGAAGCTTTCTTT,CASSSVLQSTEAFF,TRBV5-1,NA,TRBJ1-1,NA
TGTGCCTGGAGTGGTGTGTCAAATAATTCACCCCTCCACTTT,CAWSGVSNNSPLHF,TRBV30,once,TRBJ1-6,NA
TGTGCCAGCAGCTTAGGGGGCGGAAGGGGTGGCTACACCTTC,CASSLGGGRGGYTF,TRBV7-2,NA,TRBJ1-2,NA
TGTGCCAGCAGCTTAGGTACAGGGCGTTCACCCCTCCACTTT,CASSLGTGRSPLHF,TRBV13,few,TRBJ1-6,NA
TGTGCCAGCAGTTCAGGACTGATCTTAAGCACAGATACGCAGTATTTT,CASSSGLILSTDTQYF,TRBV2,NA,TRBJ2-3,NA
TGTGCCAGCAGCCAAGATGAAGCTACAGCCTATGGCTACACCTTC,CASSQDEATAYGYTF,TRBV14,NA,TRBJ1-2,NA
TGTGCCAGCAGGGCACAGGGAGAGGAAAAACTGTTTTTT,CASRAQGEEKLFF,TRBV6-5,NA,TRBJ1-4,NA
TGTGCCAGCAGTTTCACTATTGACGGTGGCCTCGATGGCTACACCTTC,CASSFTIDGGLDGYTF,TRBV27,NA,TRBJ1-2,NA
TGTGCCTGGCATACAGGGGGGAAGAACACTGAAGCTTTCTTT,CAWHTGGKNTEAFF,TRBV30,once,TRBJ1-1,TRBD1
TGTGCCAGCAGCTTAGGGACAGGTGGGGGCACTGAAGCTTTCTTT,CASSLGTGGGTEAFF,TRBV7-9,few,TRBJ1-1,TRBD1
TGTGCCATCCTTAGCGGGGTAAGCACAGATACGCAGTATTTT,CAILSGVSTDTQYF,TRBV10-3,NA,TRBJ2-3,TRBD2
TGTGCCAGCAGTAGCCTGGACAGGACCACCGGGGAGCTGTTTTTT,CASSSLDRTTGELFF,TRBV6-2/TRBV6-3,once,TRBJ2-2,TRBD1
TGTGCCAGCAGCGGAGACATAAATTCACCCCTCCACTTT,CASSGDINSPLHF,TRBV9,once,TRBJ1-6,NA
TGTGCCTGGAAGGCACAGGCTAACTATGGCTACACCTTC,CAWKAQANYGYTF,TRBV30,NA,TRBJ1-2,NA
TGTGCCAGCAGCGTAGAGTCTAGCTCCTATAATTCACCCCTCCACTTT,CASSVESSSYNSPLHF,TRBV9,few,TRBJ1-6,NA
TGTGCCAGCAGCGGGCAGGGGGTTAGCAATCAGCCCCAGCATTTT,CASSGQGVSNQPQHF,TRBV7-8,once,TRBJ1-5,TRBD1
TGTGCCAGCAGCTTACGACGCGGGGGGGAAGAGACCCAGTACTTC,CASSLRRGGEETQYF,TRBV7-9,NA,TRBJ2-5,TRBD2
TGTGCCTGCCTTCCTCAGGCAATCTCTGGAAACACCATATATTTT,CACLPQAISGNTIYF,TRBV30,NA,TRBJ1-3,NA
TGTGCCAGCGGAAGACAGGGCCCCGAAAACACCATATATTTT,CASGRQGPENTIYF,TRBV25-1,NA,TRBJ1-3,TRBD1
TGTGCCAGCAGTCCTCGGGTGGAGAATGAGCAGTTCTTC,CASSPRVENEQFF,TRBV9,NA,TRBJ2-1,NA
TGTGCCAGCAGTTACTCGGGACAGGGTGAAGCTTTCTTT,CASSYSGQGEAFF,TRBV6-6,NA,TRBJ1-1,TRBD1
TGTGCCAGTACAATCGGCAGGGAATTCAATCAGCCCCAGCATTTT,CASTIGREFNQPQHF,TRBV19,NA,TRBJ1-5,NA
TGTGCCAGTAGTATCGCAGGCGTGAGCACTGAAGCTTTCTTT,CASSIAGVSTEAFF,TRBV19,NA,TRBJ1-1,NA